This T cell receptor beta chain is drawn from a study of blood T cell repertoires in COVID-19. For the study at large: PBMCs, B-cell-depleted T cells, or T cells were the source of the cDNA or gDNA that made up the material.

V lost 7 bases and J 8 bases, leaving 20 bases between the germline ends. Germline CDR1 and CDR2: MNHEY and SVGAGI. The CDR3 is made up of 14 amino acids. Profiled with immunoSEQ multiplex PCR; TCRdb holds only in-frame clones, not every one. The repertoire holds some 200,000 clones, about 83% seen once, with roughly 3.3% in the top ten. The sequencing input was peripheral blood. This chain joins TRBV6-5 and TRBJ1-2, with unresolved D. This sequence was found in a man between 18 and 29 years old with active or convalescent COVID-19. The CDR3 region is CASTLEEALGGYTF. CDR3 bases: TGTGCCAGCACCTTGGAGGAGGCTTTAGGGGGCTACACCTTC.